This note documents a single TCR beta chain sequence. The assay was immunoSEQ multiplex PCR, and TCRdb's table has in-frame clones only and misses some. The sample has about 20,000 clones; 75% to 90% are singletons. The sample comes from a study of T cell changes during pregnancy in multiple sclerosis. Germline V gene sequence: CDR1 MDHEN, CDR2 SYDVKM. The CDR3 totals 15 residues. V shed 3 bases and J 5 bases; nucleotides not matched to a gene: 9. The source was CD8+ T cells from peripheral blood mononuclear cells, collected in the third trimester of pregnancy. The TCR originated in a female donor in good health, enrolled as a control in a pregnancy study. The chain links TRBV28 to TRBJ2-5, with 7 bases fitting TRBD1. CDR3 region: CASSFRQGGVETQYF. The CDR3, as DNA: TGTGCCAGCAGTTTTCGACAGGGTGGTGTGGAGACCCAGTACTTC.